This T cell receptor beta chain was recorded in a study of T cells after yellow fever vaccination. Template-switching 5'RACE yielded the TCR cDNA; a universal primer site and UMIs were added in the process. TCRdb reprocessed the 5' RACE reads via MiXCR and lists one record per CDR3 protein. The data show approximately 90,000 distinct CDR3 sequences, under 7% seen once. Note on this clonotype: Its antigen is undetermined.

General study points: When the response was secondary, it was weaker but reached its peak faster, day 5 versus 15. The presence of abundant clonotypes contaminating from the bulk population was possible in FACS-sorted repertoires. Clonotypes shared by both compartments, CD4 and CD8, made up a small share.

The CDR3 is 12 amino acids. Per the germline V gene, CDR1 is SNHLY and CDR2 is FYNNEI. V lost 4 bases and J lost 3, with 4 bases in between. This sequence joins TRBV2 and TRBJ2-1; D gene uncertain. The source of this sequence is a man aged 18 to 29 who received the YFV17D yellow fever vaccine. Sample: CD8+ T cells sorted from PBMCs, taken 10 days after the yellow fever booster vaccination. CDR3: CASSAGYNEQFF. The CDR3 bases are TGTGCCAGCAGTGCCGGCTACAATGAGCAGTTCTTC.